This paragraph covers one T cell receptor (beta chain) sequence. The antigen is undetermined. The record originates from a study of cytomegalovirus exposure and HLA in healthy donors. The study, taken as a whole, reports: HLA-A and HLA-B allele assignments for most subjects were reportedly predicted accurately using TCR beta sequences. A later analysis found that most CMV-associated TCR beta chains appeared HLA-restricted.

The germline V gene has CDR1 MGHRA and CDR2 YSYEKL. J gave up 3 bases and V 4 bases, and 3 bases lay outside the gene matches. This CDR3 spans 15 amino acids. The PCR had 60 Vbeta and 13 Jbeta primers. TCRdb's table, derived via immunoSEQ multiplex PCR, lists solely in-frame clones and lacks some. The table includes more than 95,000 clones, around 75% detected once. The source is a woman under 30 in good health and CMV-seronegative. Sequenced input: PBMCs. The chain recombines TRBV4-1 with TRBJ2-7, with 13 positions matching TRBD2. CDR3 coding DNA: TGCGCCAGCAGCCGCGGACTAGCGGGGGACTACGAGCAGTACTTC. Translation: CASSRGLAGDYEQYF.